The source of this TCR beta chain is a study of shared clonotypes between healthy human individuals. Whole-study context: Each donor's CD4 naive and CD4 memory cells filled three plates apiece, CD8 naive two, and CD8 memory one.

To note about this clone: Antigen: not known. The same CDR3 also results from other DNA sequences found in this sample.

At deep level, the assay was performed. Assay: immunoSEQ multiplex PCR; the TCRdb copy retains only in-frame clones and omits some. In the table there are approximately 640,000 clones, 72% of which are singletons. Study observations and caveats: Shared clonotypes across all four donors exceeded non-shared ones in generation probability. An effect of sequencing depth on clonotype sharing among donors was expected.

Looked up from germline, CDR1 is SGHNT and CDR2 is YENEEA. The CDR3 runs to 12 residues. V was trimmed by 0 bases and J by 6 bases, leaving 4 bases between them. The chain couples TRBV11-3 to TRBJ2-3; D unresolved. The sequencing sample was made of memory CD4+ T cells sorted from blood. Noted subset: CD45RA-negative fraction. The sequence was collected from a woman aged 25-40 years in good health. The chain's CDR3 is CASSLEGDTQYF. In nucleotides, the CDR3 is TGTGCCAGCAGCTTAGAGGGGGATACGCAGTATTTT.